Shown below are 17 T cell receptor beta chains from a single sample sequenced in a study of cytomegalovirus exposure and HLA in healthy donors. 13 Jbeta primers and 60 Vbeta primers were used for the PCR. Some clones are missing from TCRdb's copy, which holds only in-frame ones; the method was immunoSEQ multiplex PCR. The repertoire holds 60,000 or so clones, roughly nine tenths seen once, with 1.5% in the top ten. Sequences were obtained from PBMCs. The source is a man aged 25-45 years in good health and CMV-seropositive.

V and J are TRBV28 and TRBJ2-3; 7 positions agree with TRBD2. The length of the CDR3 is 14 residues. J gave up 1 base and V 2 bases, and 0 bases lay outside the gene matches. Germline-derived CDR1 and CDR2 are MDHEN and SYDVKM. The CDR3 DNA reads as TGTGCCAGCAGTTTAGCGGGGGGCACAGATACGCAGTATTTT. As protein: CASSLAGGTDTQYF.

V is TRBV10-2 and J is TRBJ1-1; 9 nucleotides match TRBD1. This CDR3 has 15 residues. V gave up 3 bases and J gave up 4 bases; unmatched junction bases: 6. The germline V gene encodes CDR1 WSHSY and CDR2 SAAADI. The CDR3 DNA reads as TGCGCCAGCAGTGAAACAGGGGGCGCGAGCACTGAAGCTTTCTTT. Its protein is CASSETGGASTEAFF.

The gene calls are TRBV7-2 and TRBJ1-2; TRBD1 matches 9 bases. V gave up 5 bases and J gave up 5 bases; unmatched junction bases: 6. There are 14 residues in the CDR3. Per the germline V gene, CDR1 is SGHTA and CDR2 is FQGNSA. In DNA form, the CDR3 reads TGTGCCAGCAGCGTGGGACAGGGCATTTATGGCTACACCTTC. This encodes CASSVGQGIYGYTF.

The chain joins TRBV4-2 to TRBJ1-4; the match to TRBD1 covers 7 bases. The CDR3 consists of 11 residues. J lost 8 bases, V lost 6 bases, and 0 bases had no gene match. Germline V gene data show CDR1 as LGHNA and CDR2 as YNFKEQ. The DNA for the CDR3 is TGTGCCAGCAGACAGGGGGAAAAACTGTTTTTT. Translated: CASRQGEKLFF.

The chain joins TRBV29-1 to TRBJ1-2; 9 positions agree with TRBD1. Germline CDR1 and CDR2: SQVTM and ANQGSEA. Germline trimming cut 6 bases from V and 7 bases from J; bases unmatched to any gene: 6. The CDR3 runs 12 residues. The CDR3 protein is CSVETGGGGYTF. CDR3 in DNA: TGCAGCGTCGAGACAGGGGGGGGTGGCTACACCTTC.

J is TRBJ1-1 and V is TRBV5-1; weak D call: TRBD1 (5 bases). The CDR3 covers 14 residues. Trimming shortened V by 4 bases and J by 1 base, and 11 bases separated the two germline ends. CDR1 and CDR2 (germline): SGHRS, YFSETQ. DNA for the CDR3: TGCGCCAGCAGCCTCATTACAGGGAACACTGAAGCTTTCTTT. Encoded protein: CASSLITGNTEAFF. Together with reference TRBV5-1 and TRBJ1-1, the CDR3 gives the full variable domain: KAGVTQTPRYLIKTRGQQVTLSCSPISGHRSVSWYQQTPGQGLQFLFEYFSETQRNKGNFPGRFSGRQFSNSRSEMNVSTLELGDSALYLCASSLITGNTEAFFGQGTRLTVV.

Here the CDR3 reads CASSFIAGGPGNEQFF. In DNA form, the CDR3 reads TGCGCCAGCAGCTTTATAGCGGGAGGGCCAGGAAATGAGCAGTTCTTC. The chain links TRBV5-1 to TRBJ2-1, with TRBD2 matching 11 bases. V gave up 2 bases and J gave up 7 bases; unmatched junction bases: 8. Germline loops: CDR1 SGHRS, CDR2 YFSETQ. The CDR3 consists of 16 residues.

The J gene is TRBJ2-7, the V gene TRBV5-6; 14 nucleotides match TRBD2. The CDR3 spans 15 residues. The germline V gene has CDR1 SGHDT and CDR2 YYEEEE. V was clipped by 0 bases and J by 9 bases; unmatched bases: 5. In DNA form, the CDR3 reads TGTGCCAGCAGCTTGGGACTAGCGGGAGGGGCCCCGCAGTACTTC. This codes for CASSLGLAGGAPQYF.

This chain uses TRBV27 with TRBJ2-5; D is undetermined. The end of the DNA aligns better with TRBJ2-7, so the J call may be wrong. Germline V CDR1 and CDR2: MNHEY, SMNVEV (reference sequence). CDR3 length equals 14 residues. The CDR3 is CASSLFPEGGEQYF. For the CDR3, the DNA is TGTGCCAGCAGTTTATTCCCCGAAGGCGGCGAGCAGTACTTC.

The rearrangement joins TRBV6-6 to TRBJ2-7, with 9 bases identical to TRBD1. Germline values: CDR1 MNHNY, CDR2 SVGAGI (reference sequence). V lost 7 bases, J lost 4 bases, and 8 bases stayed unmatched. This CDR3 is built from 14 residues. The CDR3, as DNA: TGTGCCAGCACTAGACCGGGACAGGGTTACGAGCAGTACTTC. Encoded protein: CASTRPGQGYEQYF.

The CDR3 sequence is CAVLTGQYF. CDR3 DNA: TGTGCCGTACTAACAGGACAGTACTTC. This chain links TRBV6-4 with TRBJ2-4; D perhaps matches TRBD1 (5 bases). The CDR3 is made up of 9 amino acids. Germline CDR1 and CDR2: MRHNA and SNTAGT. Trimming shortened V by 11 bases and J by 13 bases, and 12 bases separated the two germline ends.

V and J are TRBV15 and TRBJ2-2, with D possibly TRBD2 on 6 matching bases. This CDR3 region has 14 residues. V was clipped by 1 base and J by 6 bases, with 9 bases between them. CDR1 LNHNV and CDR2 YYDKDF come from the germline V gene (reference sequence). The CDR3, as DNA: TGTGCCACCAGCAGAGTACCTAGCGCCGGGGAGCTGTTTTTT. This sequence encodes CATSRVPSAGELFF.

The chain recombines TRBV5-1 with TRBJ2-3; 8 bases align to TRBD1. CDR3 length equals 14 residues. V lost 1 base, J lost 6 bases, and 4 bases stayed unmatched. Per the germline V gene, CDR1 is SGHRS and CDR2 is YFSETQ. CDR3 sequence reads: CASSLMPGGDTQYF. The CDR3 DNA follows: TGCGCCAGCAGCTTGATGCCAGGGGGCGATACGCAGTATTTT.

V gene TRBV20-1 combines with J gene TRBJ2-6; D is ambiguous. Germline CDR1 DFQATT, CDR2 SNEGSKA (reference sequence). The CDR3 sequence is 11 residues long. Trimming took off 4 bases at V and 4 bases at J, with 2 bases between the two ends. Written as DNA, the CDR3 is TGCAGTGCTACAGGGGCCAACGTCCTGACTTTC. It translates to CSATGANVLTF.

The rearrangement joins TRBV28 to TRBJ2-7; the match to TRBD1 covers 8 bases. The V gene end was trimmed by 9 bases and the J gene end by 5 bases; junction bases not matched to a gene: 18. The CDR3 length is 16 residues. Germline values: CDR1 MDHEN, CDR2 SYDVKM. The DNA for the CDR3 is TGTGCCAGTAGAAGCAATTTGGGGACAGGAACGGACGAGCAGTACTTC. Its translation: CASRSNLGTGTDEQYF.

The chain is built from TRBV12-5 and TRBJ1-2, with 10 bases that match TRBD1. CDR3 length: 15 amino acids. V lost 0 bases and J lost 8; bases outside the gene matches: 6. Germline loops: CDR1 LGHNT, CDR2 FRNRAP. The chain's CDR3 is CASGLVLGQGRGYTF. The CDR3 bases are TGTGCTAGTGGTTTGGTACTGGGACAGGGGAGAGGCTACACCTTC. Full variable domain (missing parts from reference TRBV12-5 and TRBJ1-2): DARVTQTPRHKVTEMGQEVTMRCQPILGHNTVFWYRQTMMQGLELLAYFRNRAPLDDSGMPKDRFSAEMPDATLATLKIQPSEPRDSAVYFCASGLVLGQGRGYTFGSGTRLTVV.

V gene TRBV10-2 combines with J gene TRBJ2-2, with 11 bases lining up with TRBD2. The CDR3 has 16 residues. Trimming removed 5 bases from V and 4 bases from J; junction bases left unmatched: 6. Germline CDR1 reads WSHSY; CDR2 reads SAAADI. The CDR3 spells CASSILAGGSTGELFF. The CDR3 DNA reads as TGCGCCAGCAGTATTTTAGCGGGAGGGAGCACCGGGGAGCTGTTTTTT.